This entry lists 29 T cell receptor beta chains sequenced from one sample in a study of blood T cell repertoires in COVID-19. Repertoires were generated with immunoSEQ multiplex PCR, while TCRdb's copy carries only in-frame clones and drops some. The table lists around 65,000 clones, 75% to 80% of them singletons. Material: peripheral blood. These receptors originate from a human donor in a cohort sampled during active COVID-19.

The CDR3 is CASSYGQGTDTQYF. In DNA, the CDR3 is TGTGCCAGCAGCTACGGACAGGGGACAGATACGCAGTATTTT. The J gene is TRBJ2-3, the V gene TRBV7-9; 9 bases align to TRBD1. Germline CDR1 is SEHNR and CDR2 is FQNEAQ (reference sequence). The CDR3 is 14 amino acids. V gave up 4 bases and J gave up 3 bases; unmatched junction bases: 2.

The V gene is TRBV7-9, the J gene TRBJ2-5; TRBD1 might be the D (6 bases). The CDR3 runs to 15 residues. Trimming removed 5 bases from V and 5 bases from J, with 18 bases in between. Germline V gene data show CDR1 as SEHNR and CDR2 as FQNEAQ (reference sequence). The CDR3 region is CASSVRTGYRETQYF. Here the CDR3 DNA reads TGTGCCAGCAGCGTCCGAACAGGGTATCGGGAGACCCAGTACTTC.

The chain recombines TRBV3-1 (or the pseudogene TRBV3-2) with TRBJ2-1, with 9 bases that match TRBD1. This CDR3 is 16 amino acids long. CDR1 and CDR2 from the germline V gene are LGHDT and YNNKEL (reference sequence). V gave up 5 bases and J gave up 2 bases; unmatched junction bases: 7. This chain's CDR3 is CASSKFGDRAYNEQFF. In nucleotides, the CDR3 is TGTGCCAGCAGCAAGTTCGGGGACAGGGCCTACAATGAGCAGTTCTTC.

The V gene is TRBV19, the J gene TRBJ2-2; TRBD1 matches 8 bases. There are 14 residues in the CDR3. Germline CDR1 and CDR2: LNHDA and SQIVND (reference sequence). V trimming: 7 bases; J trimming: 6 bases; junction bases outside the gene matches: 7. The CDR3 spells CASTSTGESGELFF. CDR3 DNA sequence: TGTGCCAGTACCTCGACAGGGGAGTCCGGGGAGCTGTTTTTT.

This sequence joins TRBV5-1 and TRBJ2-1; 14 bases align to TRBD2. The V gene end was trimmed by 0 bases and the J gene end by 4 bases; junction bases not matched to a gene: 3. The germline V gene encodes CDR1 SGHRS and CDR2 YFSETQ. The CDR3 has 17 amino acids. The DNA for the CDR3 is TGCGCCAGCAGCTTGGGACTAGCGGGAGGGGGGTACAATGAGCAGTTCTTC. Translated, it gives CASSLGLAGGGYNEQFF.

V gene TRBV7-9 combines with J gene TRBJ2-5, with D possibly TRBD1 on 7 matching bases. This CDR3 contains 16 residues. Trimming cost V 3 bases and J 4 bases, with 18 bases left between them. Germline V gene data show CDR1 as SEHNR and CDR2 as FQNEAQ (reference sequence). Here the CDR3 DNA reads TGTGCCAGCAGCTTGCAGGGGGGCGTAGGGAGAGAGACCCAGTACTTC. This sequence encodes CASSLQGGVGRETQYF.

The CDR3 region has the DNA TGTGCCAGTAGTAGCAGAGGCGAGCAGTACTTC. Translation gives CASSSRGEQYF. The gene calls are TRBV19 and TRBJ2-7, with D uncertain. This CDR3 comprises 11 residues. The germline CDR1 and CDR2 sequences are LNHDA and SQIVND (reference sequence). Trimming pared 4 bases from V and 6 bases from J, leaving 7 bases between. Together with reference TRBV19 and TRBJ2-7, the CDR3 gives the full variable domain: DGGITQSPKYLFRKEGQNVTLSCEQNLNHDAMYWYRQDPGQGLRLIYYSQIVNDFQKGDIAEGYSVSREKKESFPLTVTSAQKNPTAFYLCASSSRGEQYFGPGTRLTVT.

This CDR3 is CASSPIRDFSSYEQYF. The CDR3 DNA reads as TGTGCCAGCAGCCCCATCCGGGACTTCTCCTCCTACGAGCAGTACTTC. The chain combines TRBV11-2 with TRBJ2-7; the D gene is possibly TRBD2 (6 bases). Germline CDR1 SGHAT, CDR2 FQNNGV. The CDR3 spans 16 residues. V was pared by 5 bases and J by 0 bases, with 17 bases between.

This clone occurred once. This chain joins TRBV5-4 and TRBJ2-3; D is uncertain. The V end was cut by 4 bases, the J end by 1 base, with 7 bases between. The CDR3 loop spans 13 amino acids. Germline assignment: CDR1 SGHNT and CDR2 YYREEE (reference sequence). The CDR3 region has the DNA TGTGCCAGCAGCCTCCCGGGCACAGATACGCAGTATTTT. Residues: CASSLPGTDTQYF.

V usage is TRBV2 and J usage is TRBJ1-5; D is undetermined. Germline V gene lookup returns CDR1 SNHLY and CDR2 FYNNEI. V was pared by 8 bases and J by 4 bases, with 15 bases between. The CDR3 consists of 14 residues. The CDR3 spells CASSLTDPNQPQHF. The CDR3 nucleotides read TGTGCCAGCTCCTTAACAGATCCTAATCAGCCCCAGCATTTT.

The V call is TRBV27, the J call TRBJ2-2, with D maybe TRBD2 (6 bases). The V end lost 7 bases, the J end lost 0 bases, and 9 bases lay between the germline ends. The CDR3 loop spans 14 amino acids. Germline loops: CDR1 MNHEY, CDR2 SMNVEV (reference sequence). The CDR3 loop is CASTGTSNTGELFF. CDR3 DNA sequence: TGTGCCAGCACGGGGACTTCGAACACCGGGGAGCTGTTTTTT.

The chain recombines TRBV27 with TRBJ2-6, with TRBD1 matching 12 bases. After removal of 4 bases from V and 2 bases from J, the junction contained 3 bases not matched to a gene. Germline CDR1 MNHEY, CDR2 SMNVEV (reference sequence). CDR3 length equals 17 residues. CDR3 sequence (DNA): TGTGCCAGCAGTTCTGGGACAGGGGGCGCTGGGGCCAACGTCCTGACTTTC. Its translation is CASSSGTGGAGANVLTF.

This clone showed up just a few times. The chain links TRBV5-1 to TRBJ2-5; a weak D match, TRBD1 (5 bases). The germline CDR1 and CDR2 sequences are SGHRS and YFSETQ. V was trimmed by 0 bases and J by 5 bases, leaving 14 bases between them. This CDR3 contains 15 residues. The DNA for the CDR3 is TGCGCCAGCAGCTTGGCTGCAGGGCCCCCGGAGACCCAGTACTTC. Its protein product is CASSLAAGPPETQYF.

V and J are TRBV15 and TRBJ2-1, with a weak D call TRBD2 (5 bases). V lost 2 bases, J lost 9 bases, and 17 bases lay in between. The CDR3 has 15 amino acids. The V gene's germline CDR1 is LNHNV and CDR2 YYDKDF (reference sequence). In DNA, the CDR3 is TGTGCCACCAGCAGAACCCAGAGCGGCGGCGCTGAGCAGTTCTTC. This encodes CATSRTQSGGAEQFF.

The chain joins TRBV10-1 to TRBJ2-3; 9 bases align to TRBD2. The germline CDR1 and CDR2 sequences are WNHNN and SYGVQD (reference sequence). The CDR3 runs to 15 residues. V lost 3 bases to trimming and J lost 6 bases; unmatched junction nucleotides: 7. CDR3 nucleotide sequence: TGCGCCAGCAGTGAACCCGTAGCGGGAGCCGATACGCAGTATTTT. Its translation is CASSEPVAGADTQYF.

The gene calls are TRBV19 and TRBJ1-5; D possibly corresponds to TRBD1 (6 bases). The CDR3 has 14 amino acids. Germline CDR1 LNHDA, CDR2 SQIVND (reference sequence). V lost 6 bases and J 5 bases, leaving 14 bases between the germline ends. The CDR3 DNA reads TGTGCCAGTAGCCCTCGGGACACGTATCAGCCCCAGCATTTT. Translated, it gives CASSPRDTYQPQHF.

The J gene is TRBJ1-4, the V gene TRBV5-8, with D possibly being TRBD1 (5 bases). Germline V gene data show CDR1 as SGHTS and CDR2 as YDEGEE. This CDR3 contains 13 residues. V dropped 4 bases and J dropped 6 bases, with 10 bases sitting between them. CDR3 amino acids: CASSAGPDEKLFF. In DNA, the CDR3 is TGTGCCAGCAGCGCGGGACCCGATGAAAAACTGTTTTTT.

The DNA of the CDR3 is TGTGCCAGCAGCTCTCTTCTAGCGTCGAACATTCAGTACTTC. Translation: CASSSLLASNIQYF. The chain is built from TRBV7-2 and TRBJ2-4; D might be TRBD2 (6 bases). Germline values: CDR1 SGHTA, CDR2 FQGNSA. V lost 4 bases, J lost 7 bases, and 14 bases lay in between. The CDR3 runs to 14 residues.

The V call is TRBV27, the J call TRBJ2-5; 10 nucleotides agree with TRBD1. Germline CDR1 and CDR2: MNHEY and SMNVEV (reference sequence). The CDR3 length is 16 residues. With V trimmed by 4 bases and J by 5 bases, 10 bases remained unmatched. The CDR3 region is CASSSTGTGARETQYF. CDR3 coding DNA: TGTGCCAGCAGTTCAACCGGGACAGGGGCTAGGGAGACCCAGTACTTC.

V gene TRBV28 combines with J gene TRBJ2-3; 10 bases match TRBD1. With 2 bases clipped from V and 1 base from J, the junction kept 12 bases outside the gene matches. Germline assignment: CDR1 MDHEN and CDR2 SYDVKM. The CDR3 sequence is 19 residues long. The CDR3 is CASSLTRLAGTGGTDTQYF. In DNA form, the CDR3 reads TGTGCCAGCAGTTTAACCCGATTAGCCGGGACAGGGGGCACAGATACGCAGTATTTT.

This clone came up a few times. This chain joins TRBV19 and TRBJ1-4; D not certain. Germline CDR1 LNHDA, CDR2 SQIVND (reference sequence). V shed 3 bases and J shed 8 bases, with 13 bases lying between them. The CDR3 has 14 residues. The CDR3 loop is CASSMVSTGEKLFF. The DNA for the CDR3 is TGTGCCAGTAGTATGGTGTCGACTGGGGAAAAACTGTTTTTT.

The chain links TRBV19 to TRBJ1-2; 7 bases map to TRBD1. CDR1 and CDR2 from the germline V gene are LNHDA and SQIVND (reference sequence). The CDR3 is made up of 13 amino acids. V lost 10 bases to trimming and J lost 4 bases; unmatched junction nucleotides: 9. The CDR3 DNA sequence: TGTGCCATCTCTCGGACAGGTAGCTATGGCTACACCTTC. Amino acids: CAISRTGSYGYTF.

This chain joins TRBV5-1 and TRBJ2-5, with TRBD1 matching 9 bases. The CDR3 is 13 residues long. Trimming took 2 bases from V and 5 from J; bases not matched to a gene: 1. Germline V gene sequence: CDR1 SGHRS, CDR2 YFSETQ. CDR3 coding DNA: TGCGCCAGCAGCTTCGGACAGGGGGAGACCCAGTACTTC. This encodes CASSFGQGETQYF.

This chain uses TRBV28 with TRBJ2-7, with 7 bases matching TRBD2. The CDR3 loop spans 15 amino acids. With 3 bases clipped from V and 5 bases from J, the junction kept 10 bases outside the gene matches. Germline lookup yields CDR1 MDHEN and CDR2 SYDVKM. The CDR3 sequence is CASSLGGGPLNEQYF. In DNA, the CDR3 is TGTGCCAGCAGTTTGGGGGGAGGGCCTCTGAACGAGCAGTACTTC.

The V and J genes are TRBV19 and TRBJ2-1; 10 bases fit TRBD1. The germline V gene encodes CDR1 LNHDA and CDR2 SQIVND (reference sequence). V lost 3 bases to trimming and J lost 8 bases; unmatched junction nucleotides: 1. The CDR3 is made up of 13 amino acids. CDR3 sequence: CASSMGQGHEQFF. The CDR3 bases are TGTGCCAGTAGTATGGGACAGGGGCATGAGCAGTTCTTC.

The DNA for the CDR3 is TGTGCCGGACGGAGGGCACCCGAAAAACTGTTTTTT. Its protein is CAGRRAPEKLFF. This sequence joins TRBV27 and TRBJ1-4; D is unresolved. This CDR3 comprises 12 residues. Per germline, CDR1 MNHEY and CDR2 SMNVEV (reference sequence). Trimming shortened V by 11 bases and J by 8 bases, and 15 bases separated the two germline ends.

The chain carries TRBV15 and TRBJ1-5; D remains unclear. This CDR3 contains 13 residues. The germline V gene encodes CDR1 LNHNV and CDR2 YYDKDF (reference sequence). Trimming took off 5 bases at V and 10 bases at J, with 15 bases between the two ends. The CDR3 bases are TGTGCCACCAGCCCCTCGGCCGACAAACCCCAGCATTTT. It codes for CATSPSADKPQHF.

The chain carries TRBV10-3 and TRBJ1-1; TRBD1 matches 7 bases. Germline assignment: CDR1 ENHRY and CDR2 SYGVKD. The CDR3 extends over 14 amino acids. The ends lost 6 bases at V and 3 bases at J; junction bases unmatched: 7. The CDR3 loop is CAISTTGTDTEAFF. CDR3 nucleotides: TGTGCCATCAGCACTACCGGGACAGACACTGAAGCTTTCTTT.

The V gene is TRBV5-6, the J gene TRBJ2-5; 9 bases line up with TRBD2. This CDR3 region has 15 residues. Germline values: CDR1 SGHDT, CDR2 YYEEEE. Germline trimming cut 2 bases from V and 5 bases from J; bases unmatched to any gene: 7. The CDR3: CASSFLAGAGETQYF. The CDR3 nucleotides read TGTGCCAGCAGCTTCTTAGCGGGAGCGGGCGAGACCCAGTACTTC. Variable domain in full (rest from reference TRBV5-6 and TRBJ2-5): DAGVTQSPTHLIKTRGQQVTLRCSPKSGHDTVSWYQQALGQGPQFIFQYYEEEERQRGNFPDRFSGHQFPNYSSELNVNALLLGDSALYLCASSFLAGAGETQYFGPGTRLLVL.